Presented here are 24 T cell receptor beta chains from one specimen sequenced in a study of CXCR3-negative and CXCR3-positive naive CD8 T cells. UMI-labeled 5' RACE yielded the TRB cDNA libraries. TCRdb reprocessed the 5' RACE reads and keeps a single row for each CDR3 protein, giving no DNA. Its table lists about 70,000 distinct CDR3 sequences. General study findings and limits: Hydrophobicity was higher for TRB CDR3s found in CXCR3-positive naive cells than in CXCR3-negative naive cells.

Their antigens remain unidentified. The specimen sequenced was naive CXCR3+ CD8+ T cells from blood. Subset here: CD45RO-CCR7+CD27+CD95- naive CD8+ T cells expressing CXCR3 (TNR3+). Every receptor here comes from a human donor in good health. Some clones in this sample may be carry-over from other donors' samples.

The chain carries TRBV28 and TRBJ1-1; TCRdb selects TRBD1, and the lack of DNA leaves this call unchecked. The CDR3 sequence is 17 residues long. Germline V lookup: CDR1 MDHEN, CDR2 SYDVKM. The chain's CDR3 is CASSFGTVTNMNTEAFF.

The rearrangement joins TRBV11-2 to TRBJ2-1; TCRdb's D call, TRBD1, is unchecked because there is no DNA. The CDR3 totals 16 residues. Germline lookup yields CDR1 SGHAT and CDR2 FQNNGV. This chain's CDR3 is CASSFGTGIAYNEQFF.

The chain uses TRBV29-1 and TRBJ2-7; with no DNA, the TCRdb D assignment of TRBD1 cannot be verified. The CDR3 is made up of 12 amino acids. CDR1 and CDR2 from the germline V gene are SQVTM and ANQGSEA. This CDR3 reads CSVADSLYEQYF.

This sequence joins TRBV12-3 or TRBV12-4 and TRBJ1-1; TCRdb reports TRBD1, a call that lacks DNA to check it against. The CDR3 length is 15 residues. CDR3 amino acids: CASSHPGQMNTEAFF.

The V call is TRBV27, the J call TRBJ2-1; TCRdb indicates TRBD1, and absent DNA this call remains unverified. The CDR3 is made up of 15 amino acids. Per the germline V gene, CDR1 is MNHEY and CDR2 is SMNVEV (reference sequence). The CDR3 sequence: CASSMTGGLYNEQFF.

The chain recombines TRBV10-1 with TRBJ2-3; TCRdb's D call of TRBD1 is untestable without DNA. Germline V gene data show CDR1 as WNHNN and CDR2 as SYGVQD (reference sequence). The length of the CDR3 is 15 residues. The CDR3 sequence is CASNSRGRRTDTQYF.

This CDR3 reads CSAGDVGIPLTQYF. V and J are TRBV20-1 and TRBJ2-3; checking the TCRdb D call of TRBD1 is not possible without DNA. Germline V gives CDR1 DFQATT, CDR2 SNEGSKA (reference sequence). This CDR3 has 14 residues.

The chain employs TRBV29-1 and TRBJ1-1; checking the TCRdb D call of TRBD1 is not possible without DNA. The CDR3 is made up of 11 amino acids. The germline gives CDR1 SQVTM, CDR2 ANQGSEA. CDR3 amino acids: CSGAWGTEAFF.

The gene calls are TRBV9 and TRBJ2-7; absent DNA, TCRdb's TRBD1 call cannot be checked. Germline CDR1 reads SGDLS; CDR2 reads YYNGEE. This CDR3 comprises 15 residues. The CDR3 spells CASSRTGQPSYEQYF. The full variable domain, with the rest looked up from reference TRBV9 and TRBJ2-7, is DSGVTQTPKHLITATGQRVTLRCSPRSGDLSVYWYQQSLDQGLQFLIQYYNGEERAKGNILERFSAQQFPDLHSELNLSSLELGDSALYFCASSRTGQPSYEQYFGPGTRLTVT.

The chain joins TRBV29-1 to TRBJ1-5; TCRdb's D gene call, TRBD1, goes unchecked for lack of DNA. The CDR3 is 13 residues long. Germline V gene sequence: CDR1 SQVTM, CDR2 ANQGSEA. CDR3 region: CSVGQGNNQPQHF.

The J gene is TRBJ2-3, the V gene TRBV12-3 or TRBV12-4. CDR3 size: 13 residues. CDR3 protein: CASSHYSTDTQYF.

V usage is TRBV4-2 and J usage is TRBJ1-1; TCRdb outputs TRBD1, but without DNA this stays unchecked. This CDR3 is built from 16 residues. Per the germline V gene, CDR1 is LGHNA and CDR2 is YNFKEQ. CDR3 sequence reads: CASSQEFWTGNTEAFF.

The chain links TRBV14 to TRBJ2-5. The length of the CDR3 is 13 residues. Germline CDR1 is SGHDN and CDR2 is FVKESK. The CDR3 loop reads CASSQEVLETQYF.

The chain joins TRBV19 to TRBJ1-5. The CDR3 spans 15 residues. Germline values: CDR1 LNHDA, CDR2 SQIVND (reference sequence). The CDR3 protein is CASSMAGGSNQPQHF.

This chain connects TRBV20-1 to TRBJ2-2; TCRdb selects TRBD1, and the lack of DNA leaves this call unchecked. Germline V CDR1 and CDR2: DFQATT, SNEGSKA (reference sequence). This CDR3 has 16 residues. The CDR3 spells CSARDRGGINTGELFF.

The CDR3 here is CASSPTVENSYEQYF. V usage is TRBV7-9 and J usage is TRBJ2-7. The CDR3 is made up of 15 amino acids. Germline CDR1 SEHNR, CDR2 FQNEAQ (reference sequence).

The chain links TRBV20-1 to TRBJ1-5; without DNA, the TCRdb call of TRBD1 cannot be checked. From germline, CDR1 is DFQATT and CDR2 SNEGSKA (reference sequence). This CDR3 contains 15 residues. The CDR3 reads CSARDRGAAGQPQHF.

The gene calls are TRBV7-9 and TRBJ1-1. The CDR3 consists of 12 residues. Germline V lookup: CDR1 SEHNR, CDR2 FQNEAQ (reference sequence). The CDR3 sequence: CASSQQYTEAFF.

The V gene is TRBV15, the J gene TRBJ1-5; the D call from TCRdb, TRBD1, cannot be confirmed without DNA. This CDR3 contains 14 residues. CDR1 and CDR2 (germline): LNHNV, YYDKDF (reference sequence). The CDR3 is CATSRETVNQPQHF.

This chain joins TRBV7-6 and TRBJ2-2. The CDR3 is 18 amino acids. Germline CDR1 is SGHVS and CDR2 is FNYEAQ. The CDR3 region is CASSLSGPYVLNTGELFF.

The chain uses TRBV6-5 and TRBJ1-1; TCRdb reports TRBD1, a call that lacks DNA to check it against. In germline, CDR1 is MNHEY, CDR2 SVGAGI. The CDR3 length is 17 residues. The CDR3 sequence is CASSWGAMRGGNTEAFF.

The J gene is TRBJ2-7, the V gene TRBV14; checking the TCRdb D call of TRBD2 is not possible without DNA. The length of the CDR3 is 18 residues. The germline CDR1 and CDR2 sequences are SGHDN and FVKESK. This CDR3 is CASSQGPPSGGSSYEQYF. Supplemented by reference TRBV14 and TRBJ2-7, the full variable domain reads EAGVTQFPSHSVIEKGQTVTLRCDPISGHDNLYWYRRVMGKEIKFLLHFVKESKQDESGMPNNRFLAERTGGTYSTLKVQPAELEDSGVYFCASSQGPPSGGSSYEQYFGPGTRLTVT.

Here the CDR3 reads CASSPMGGYSNQPQHF. V gene TRBV19 combines with J gene TRBJ1-5; TCRdb lists TRBD1, though no DNA is available to test this call. Germline assignment: CDR1 LNHDA and CDR2 SQIVND (reference sequence). The CDR3 runs to 16 residues.

The chain combines TRBV7-9 with TRBJ1-3; TCRdb returns TRBD1, unconfirmable since there is no DNA. The CDR3 is 16 amino acids. CDR1 and CDR2 (germline): SEHNR, FQNEAQ (reference sequence). This CDR3 is CASSPPGQGSGNTIYF.